The rows below give T cell receptor beta chains drawn from one sample of a study of cytomegalovirus exposure and HLA in healthy donors. The repertoire was sequenced with immunoSEQ multiplex PCR; TCRdb's copy has only in-frame clones and lacks some. This table holds about 150,000 clones, roughly 87% found once. Source material: PBMCs. These receptors all come from a man under 40 in good health and CMV-seropositive. Both conserved end residues are trimmed from each CDR3. Each record gives: V gene, J gene, CDR3 protein.

>TRBV7-9|TRBJ1-3
ASSGGGPSGNTIY
>TRBV2|TRBJ2-4
ASSAGDGNSQY
>TRBV7-2|TRBJ2-3
ASSLRLAGSTDTQY
>TRBV25-1|TRBJ2-5
ASSEGPWETQY
>TRBV7-7|TRBJ2-5
ASSLDARSKRETQY
>TRBV6-1|TRBJ1-4
ASSLRDSREKLF
>TRBV7-2|TRBJ2-1
ASSLGGQGGNEQF
>TRBV5-1|TRBJ2-1
ASSLEGLASYNEQF
>TRBV6-6|TRBJ1-1
ASSYEGDTEAF
>TRBV23-1|TRBJ2-6
ASRGMGGQYGANVLT
>TRBV15|TRBJ1-2
ATSRDGTDYGYT
>TRBV18|TRBJ2-1
ASSPDGGYEQF
>TRBV5-5|TRBJ1-4
ASSRGQVATNEKLF
>TRBV7-2|TRBJ1-2
ASSWGGVGGYT
>TRBV7-2|TRBJ2-2
ASSLGLGQGIGELF
>TRBV28|TRBJ2-7
ASSSGGLAVSYEQY
>TRBV7-2|TRBJ2-2
ASSLRPARLTGELF
>TRBV7-9|TRBJ2-1
ASSLGLAGYNEQF
>TRBV6-1|TRBJ1-6
ASSEIQGSGSPLH
>TRBV21-1|TRBJ2-7
ASSVASGRAEQY
>TRBV30|TRBJ2-1
AWSVDLAGVNEQF
>TRBV4-1|TRBJ2-7
ASSQDTLAYNEQY
>TRBV11-2|TRBJ2-7
ASSSWGGVDEQY
>TRBV6-1|TRBJ2-5
ASSPETGGFETQY
>TRBV12-5|TRBJ2-1
ASGPKTSMSGRSDEQF
>TRBV7-2|TRBJ2-5
ASSIDRGLGGAFQETQY
>TRBV7-8|TRBJ1-1
ASSYRLTDTEAF
>TRBV28|TRBJ1-1
ASIQAGWGRGTEAF
>TRBV25-1|TRBJ2-5
ASSTRDSPIQETQY
>TRBV30|TRBJ2-3
AWKGARGDTQY
>TRBV2|TRBJ2-3
ASSEDRLASGGPNTDTQY
>TRBV6-1|TRBJ2-5
ASTAKVGGETQY
>TRBV11-2|TRBJ1-5
ASSLDPYSNQPQH
>TRBV10-1|TRBJ2-1
ASSEGRGGGNNEQF
>TRBV15|TRBJ1-5
ATSRDTRTGGIQPQH
>TRBV2|TRBJ2-1
ASSEKSYNEQF
>TRBV4-1|TRBJ2-1
ASSQTTSGNHEQF
>TRBV5-5|TRBJ1-4
ASSSTGGYEKLF
>TRBV21-1|TRBJ2-1
ASSKDKREIHNEQF
>TRBV11-3|TRBJ2-1
ASSSPRDRADEQF
>TRBV5-1|TRBJ2-5
ASRVGVKETQY
>TRBV9|TRBJ2-3
ASSVRGGLADTQY
>TRBV7-2|TRBJ1-2
ASAAGQFYGYT
>TRBV14|TRBJ2-6
ASSQAKRILSGANVLT
>TRBV27|TRBJ2-5
ASSFFPPPGGQETQY
>TRBV30|TRBJ1-5
AWITEQGSDQPQH
>TRBV28|TRBJ2-3
ASTQVLAGGSDTQY
>TRBV5-1|TRBJ2-5
ASSLNTGDGETQY
>TRBV7-9|TRBJ1-1
ASSSPGQGALAEAF
>TRBV2|TRBJ2-3
AGRLAGGDTQY
>TRBV7-9|TRBJ2-1
ASSTGTVLYNEQF
>TRBV5-4|TRBJ2-1
ASSLVENEQF